This T cell receptor beta chain was observed in a study of T-cell reconstitution after alpha-beta-depleted transplantation in children. Whole-study findings and limits: Several hundred rapidly expanded clones from non-depleted graft cells reportedly supplied alpha-beta T cells about two months post-transplant.

The J segment lost 3 bases and the V segment lost 2 bases, leaving 8 bases of the junction unmatched. The CDR3 has 15 residues. Germline loops: CDR1 SGHDT, CDR2 YYEEEE. It was with unique molecular identifiers that the TCRbeta library was prepared. TCRdb itself ran the PCR reads through MiXCR, one entry per CDR3 protein. Here the sample spans about 580,000 distinct CDR3 sequences, under 30% being singletons. To note about this clonotype: The antigen is undetermined.

The receptor's source is a boy in the first two years of life who had a stem cell transplant for acute myeloid leukemia, so the T cells may come from the graft donor. The chain couples TRBV5-6 to TRBJ2-7; TRBD1 matches at 7 bases. Sequenced material: PBMCs, mostly from graft donor cells, taken 360 days after TCRalphabeta/CD19-depleted stem cell transplant. The CDR3 DNA reads TGTGCCAGCAGCTTCCGGGACAGAGTAGACTACGAGCAGTACTTC. Protein sequence: CASSFRDRVDYEQYF.